The 31 T cell receptor beta chains given below trace back to one sample, sequenced in a study of graft-versus-host responses after intestinal transplantation. Sequencing used immunoSEQ multiplex PCR; TCRdb keeps in-frame clones, though not all of them. The sample yields approximately 100,000 clones, roughly 88% seen once. Sequenced here: PBMCs, sampled 255 days after intestinal transplant. All receptors come from a human patient who received an intestinal transplant, so some T cells may come from the graft donor.

The rearrangement links TRBV19 to TRBJ2-5; 7 nucleotides match TRBD1. Germline loops: CDR1 LNHDA, CDR2 SQIVND (reference sequence). V gave up 5 bases and J gave up 5 bases; unmatched junction bases: 11. The CDR3 runs 15 residues. The CDR3 sequence is CASSPDRVWSETQYF. CDR3 sequence (DNA): TGTGCCAGTAGTCCCGACAGGGTATGGTCGGAGACCCAGTACTTC. The whole variable domain, filled in from reference TRBV19 and TRBJ2-5, reads DGGITQSPKYLFRKEGQNVTLSCEQNLNHDAMYWYRQDPGQGLRLIYYSQIVNDFQKGDIAEGYSVSREKKESFPLTVTSAQKNPTAFYLCASSPDRVWSETQYFGPGTRLLVL.

The V and J genes are TRBV7-3 and TRBJ1-6; 7 nucleotides agree with TRBD1. Trimming removed 5 bases from V and 10 bases from J; junction bases left unmatched: 5. Germline V gene data show CDR1 as SGHTA and CDR2 as FQGTGA. The CDR3 has 13 amino acids. CDR3 sequence: CASSQGQRSPLHF. For the CDR3, the DNA is TGTGCCAGCAGCCAGGGACAGAGGTCACCCCTCCACTTT.

V is TRBV18 and J is TRBJ2-1; TRBD2 is a possible D gene (7 bases). Trimming pared 0 bases from V and 0 bases from J, leaving 15 bases between. This CDR3 is 18 amino acids long. Germline-derived CDR1 and CDR2 are KGHSH and LQKENI. CDR3 nucleotides: TGTGCCAGCTCACCACCAAATGGGGGGGCCAGCTCCTACAATGAGCAGTTCTTC. Translated, it gives CASSPPNGGASSYNEQFF.

V and J are TRBV5-1 and TRBJ2-7; D is possibly TRBD1 (6 bases). V gave up 5 bases and J gave up 4 bases, with 16 bases separating them. There are 14 residues in the CDR3. Germline V gene sequence: CDR1 SGHRS, CDR2 YFSETQ. The CDR3 protein is CASRTGTSQYEQYF. The CDR3 nucleotides are TGCGCCAGCAGGACCGGGACAAGCCAGTACGAGCAGTACTTC.

The chain has TRBV19 and TRBJ1-1, with TRBD1 identical over 8 bases. Germline-derived CDR1 and CDR2 are LNHDA and SQIVND (reference sequence). Trimming took 6 bases from V and 4 from J; bases not matched to a gene: 4. CDR3 size: 13 residues. CDR3 DNA: TGTGCCAGTAGGGGACAGGCGGCCACTGAAGCTTTCTTT. It encodes CASRGQAATEAFF. Using reference TRBV19 and TRBJ1-1 for the parts outside the CDR3, the full variable domain is DGGITQSPKYLFRKEGQNVTLSCEQNLNHDAMYWYRQDPGQGLRLIYYSQIVNDFQKGDIAEGYSVSREKKESFPLTVTSAQKNPTAFYLCASRGQAATEAFFGQGTRLTVV.

The rearrangement joins TRBV6-1 to TRBJ2-5, with a possible D match to TRBD2 (6 bases). The CDR3 has 13 amino acids. V was shortened by 6 bases and J by 2 bases, with 10 bases between the two germline ends. CDR1 is MNHNS, CDR2 SASEGT, per germline. This CDR3 reads CASRTGVQETQYF. DNA for the CDR3: TGTGCCAGCAGGACGGGGGTACAAGAGACCCAGTACTTC.

The chain employs TRBV6-6 and TRBJ1-4, with 10 bases fitting TRBD1. The CDR3 length is 16 residues. With 2 bases clipped from V and 0 bases from J, the junction kept 0 bases outside the gene matches. Germline assignment: CDR1 MNHNY and CDR2 SVGAGI (reference sequence). CDR3 in DNA: TGTGCCAGCAGTTACGGGACAGGGGCAACTAATGAAAAACTGTTTTTT. Its translation is CASSYGTGATNEKLFF.

The chain employs TRBV29-1 and TRBJ2-7; D might be TRBD1 (6 bases). CDR3 length equals 14 residues. Between the trimmed V and J ends, which lost 6 bases and 6 bases, there was a span of 21 bases. Looked up from germline, CDR1 is SQVTM and CDR2 is ANQGSEA. CDR3 loop: CSVAEQASQGEQYF. Written as DNA, the CDR3 is TGCAGCGTGGCAGAACAGGCATCACAGGGCGAGCAGTACTTC.

J is TRBJ1-6 and V is TRBV10-3; no definite D call. The CDR3 has 15 residues. V was pared by 3 bases and J by 1 base, with 7 bases between. CDR1 ENHRY and CDR2 SYGVKD come from the germline V gene. The CDR3 nucleotides are TGTGCCATCAGTGACATTGGGTCCTATAATTCACCCCTCCACTTT. It translates to CAISDIGSYNSPLHF.

This chain connects TRBV4-3 to TRBJ2-2; D ambiguous. This CDR3 region has 16 residues. Trimming cost V 0 bases and J 1 base, with 9 bases left between them. CDR1 is LGHNA, CDR2 YSLEER, per germline. DNA for the CDR3: TGCGCCAGCAGCCAAGATCGGGTGGGGAACACCGGGGAGCTGTTTTTT. Amino acids: CASSQDRVGNTGELFF.

V gene TRBV9 combines with J gene TRBJ2-2; D is perhaps TRBD1 (5 bases). This CDR3 has 13 amino acids. The germline gives CDR1 SGDLS, CDR2 YYNGEE. V lost 5 bases to trimming and J lost 2 bases, with 7 bases between them. This chain's CDR3 is CASSDRNTGELFF. Here the CDR3 DNA reads TGTGCCAGCAGTGACAGAAACACCGGGGAGCTGTTTTTT.

The V call is TRBV5-4, the J call TRBJ2-7; 8 bases fit TRBD1. This CDR3 contains 16 residues. Germline trimming cut 9 bases from V and 3 bases from J; bases unmatched to any gene: 17. Germline V lookup: CDR1 SGHNT, CDR2 YYREEE (reference sequence). The CDR3 DNA reads TGTGCCAACTTGAGGGACAGGACGTCCCGCAACTACGAGCAGTACGTC. It codes for CANLRDRTSRNYEQYV.

The V and J genes are TRBV4-2 and TRBJ1-6, with 9 bases matching TRBD1. The CDR3 runs to 18 residues. The germline V gene encodes CDR1 LGHNA and CDR2 YNFKEQ. V was clipped by 4 bases and J by 0 bases; unmatched bases: 7. The CDR3 nucleotides read TGTGCCAGCAGCCCTAGATTGGACAGGGGCTCCTATAATTCACCCCTCCACTTT. Translating gives CASSPRLDRGSYNSPLHF.

The CDR3 region has the DNA TGTGCCAGCAGCGCCCGACTAGCGGGAACCGATGAGCAGTTCTTC. Translating gives CASSARLAGTDEQFF. This chain joins TRBV7-3 and TRBJ2-1; 11 positions agree with TRBD2. CDR1 and CDR2 (germline): SGHTA, FQGTGA. The CDR3 consists of 15 residues. V lost 5 bases, J lost 8 bases, and 8 bases stayed unmatched.

This clone was recorded a few times. The genes are TRBV7-2 and TRBJ2-1; 7 nucleotides align to TRBD2. J was trimmed by 4 bases and V by 2 bases; bases with no gene match: 5. This CDR3 has 15 amino acids. The germline gives CDR1 SGHTA, CDR2 FQGNSA. The DNA for the CDR3 is TGTGCCAGCAGCTTAATGCGGGGGTTGTACAATGAGCAGTTCTTC. It is translated as CASSLMRGLYNEQFF.

The rearrangement joins TRBV11-1 to TRBJ2-5; D gene unclear. The CDR3 loop spans 14 amino acids. Between the trimmed V and J ends, which lost 1 base and 1 base, there was a span of 7 bases. Looked up from germline, CDR1 is SGHAT and CDR2 is FQDESV (reference sequence). The CDR3 loop reads CASSLVGSQETQYF. CDR3 nucleotide sequence: TGTGCCAGCAGCTTAGTCGGCAGCCAAGAGACCCAGTACTTC.

This clone was counted a few times. The chain couples TRBV6-1 to TRBJ1-4, with a weak D call TRBD1 (5 bases). CDR3 length: 15 residues. Trimming stripped 0 bases from V and 4 bases from J, with 9 bases between. CDR1 and CDR2 from the germline V gene are MNHNS and SASEGT. Here the CDR3 reads CASSEAPGLNEKLFF. CDR3 nucleotides: TGTGCCAGCAGTGAAGCCCCAGGGCTTAATGAAAAACTGTTTTTT.

V usage is TRBV5-1 and J usage is TRBJ2-5; D is unresolved. The V end lost 4 bases, the J end lost 3 bases, and 4 bases lay between the germline ends. The CDR3 loop spans 11 amino acids. Germline V CDR1 and CDR2: SGHRS, YFSETQ. The CDR3 region has the DNA TGCGCCAGCAGCGAGGAAGAGACCCAGTACTTC. Translated: CASSEEETQYF. The variable domain in full, with the rest retrieved from reference TRBV5-1 and TRBJ2-5, is KAGVTQTPRYLIKTRGQQVTLSCSPISGHRSVSWYQQTPGQGLQFLFEYFSETQRNKGNFPGRFSGRQFSNSRSEMNVSTLELGDSALYLCASSEEETQYFGPGTRLLVL.

CDR3 sequence: CASSLGARSQETQYF. The CDR3 DNA reads as TGTGCCAGCAGCTTAGGGGCAAGGAGCCAAGAGACCCAGTACTTC. The rearrangement links TRBV11-3 to TRBJ2-5; D unresolved. The germline V gene encodes CDR1 SGHNT and CDR2 YENEEA. Trimming removed 1 base from V and 1 base from J, with 10 bases in between. This CDR3 region has 15 residues.

The rearrangement joins TRBV15 to TRBJ1-1; D is uncertain. There are 13 residues in the CDR3. The ends were cut back, 1 base at V and 11 bases at J, with 14 bases in the middle. CDR1 and CDR2 (germline): LNHNV, YYDKDF (reference sequence). In DNA form, the CDR3 reads TGTGCCACCAGCAGAGTTGACGAGGGTTTGGCTTTCTTT. This gives the protein CATSRVDEGLAFF.

Only a few counts were recorded for this clone. The chain joins TRBV28 to TRBJ2-7; TRBD2 matches at 8 bases. The germline CDR1 and CDR2 sequences are MDHEN and SYDVKM. V shed 8 bases and J 1 base; nucleotides not matched to a gene: 4. The CDR3 totals 13 residues. The CDR3 loop reads CASRRGGSYEQYF. Here the CDR3 DNA reads TGTGCCAGCCGTCGCGGGGGGTCCTACGAGCAGTACTTC. The entire variable domain, with the rest obtained from reference TRBV28 and TRBJ2-7, is as follows: DVKVTQSSRYLVKRTGEKVFLECVQDMDHENMFWYRQDPGLGLRLIYFSYDVKMKEKGDIPEGYSVSREKKERFSLILESASTNQTSMYLCASRRGGSYEQYFGPGTRLTVT.

The chain couples TRBV5-6 to TRBJ2-2; 13 bases align to TRBD2. J was trimmed by 4 bases and V by 3 bases; bases with no gene match: 6. The CDR3 runs to 17 residues. Germline assignment: CDR1 SGHDT and CDR2 YYEEEE. The CDR3 region is CASSWPRLAGGTGELFF. CDR3 in DNA: TGTGCCAGCAGCTGGCCGCGACTAGCGGGAGGCACCGGGGAGCTGTTTTTT.

This clone was recorded once. The CDR3 loop is CASMPGASYEQYF. DNA for the CDR3: TGTGCCAGCATGCCAGGGGCATCCTACGAGCAGTACTTC. The V gene is TRBV2, the J gene TRBJ2-7; perhaps TRBD1 as D (6 bases). The CDR3 consists of 13 residues. Germline V lookup: CDR1 SNHLY, CDR2 FYNNEI. With 7 bases removed from V and 1 base from J, the gap between germline ends came to 11 bases.

The chain couples TRBV23-1 to TRBJ1-1; D is perhaps TRBD1 (6 bases). TRBV23-1 is marked as an open reading frame, function uncertain. Between the trimmed V and J ends, which lost 0 bases and 4 bases, there was a span of 15 bases. The CDR3 totals 16 residues. CDR3: CASSQSGGQVSTEAFF. The CDR3 nucleotides are TGCGCCAGCAGTCAATCTGGGGGGCAAGTAAGCACTGAAGCTTTCTTT.

This sequence joins TRBV10-3 and TRBJ2-5; no reliable D call. V shed 2 bases and J shed 3 bases, with 10 bases lying between them. CDR1 ENHRY and CDR2 SYGVKD come from the germline V gene. This CDR3 has 14 amino acids. CDR3 DNA sequence: TGTGCCATCAGTGAGACTACCACCAAAGAGACCCAGTACTTC. It is translated as CAISETTTKETQYF.

This chain joins TRBV9 and TRBJ1-4, with 9 bases matching TRBD1. Germline V gene data show CDR1 as SGDLS and CDR2 as YYNGEE. V lost 0 bases, J lost 5 bases, and 2 bases stayed unmatched. CDR3 size: 15 residues. The CDR3 loop is CASSVDGTGNEKLFF. The CDR3 DNA reads as TGTGCCAGCAGCGTAGACGGGACAGGGAATGAAAAACTGTTTTTT.

This rearrangement joins TRBV28 to TRBJ2-3; unclear D gene. This CDR3 spans 12 amino acids. Trimming stripped 4 bases from V and 5 bases from J, with 7 bases between. Germline V gene sequence: CDR1 MDHEN, CDR2 SYDVKM. CDR3 sequence: CASSWGVDTQYF. CDR3 in DNA: TGTGCCAGCAGTTGGGGTGTAGATACGCAGTATTTT.

This sequence joins TRBV25-1 and TRBJ2-2; a weak D match, TRBD1 (6 bases). The V gene's germline CDR1 is MGHDK and CDR2 SYGVNS. Trimming pared 8 bases from V and 0 bases from J, leaving 13 bases between. The CDR3 is 15 amino acids. CDR3 coding DNA: TGTGCCAGCCACCTGGGGGCTTCGAACACCGGGGAGCTGTTTTTT. Protein: CASHLGASNTGELFF.

V is TRBV29-1 and J is TRBJ2-2, with D possibly matching TRBD2 (6 bases). V shed 5 bases and J shed 1 base, with 8 bases lying between them. The length of the CDR3 is 13 residues. CDR1 is SQVTM and CDR2 is ANQGSEA in the germline V gene. The CDR3 is CSVKEGNTGELFF. CDR3 nucleotides: TGCAGCGTTAAGGAGGGGAACACCGGGGAGCTGTTTTTT.

V and J are TRBV5-4 and TRBJ2-7; the match to TRBD2 covers 7 bases. The CDR3 is made up of 14 amino acids. V dropped 1 base and J dropped 5; count of bases not matched to a gene: 6. Germline V CDR1 and CDR2: SGHNT, YYREEE (reference sequence). The CDR3: CASSLPGRVDEQYF. The CDR3 nucleotides are TGTGCCAGCAGCTTGCCAGGGAGGGTCGACGAGCAGTACTTC.

The V and J genes are TRBV5-4 and TRBJ2-2, with D unresolved. This CDR3 region has 12 residues. Germline V CDR1 and CDR2: SGHNT, YYREEE (reference sequence). Trimming stripped 2 bases from V and 2 bases from J, with 1 base between. Here the CDR3 reads CASSFNTGELFF. The CDR3 DNA sequence: TGTGCCAGCAGCTTCAACACCGGGGAGCTGTTTTTT.